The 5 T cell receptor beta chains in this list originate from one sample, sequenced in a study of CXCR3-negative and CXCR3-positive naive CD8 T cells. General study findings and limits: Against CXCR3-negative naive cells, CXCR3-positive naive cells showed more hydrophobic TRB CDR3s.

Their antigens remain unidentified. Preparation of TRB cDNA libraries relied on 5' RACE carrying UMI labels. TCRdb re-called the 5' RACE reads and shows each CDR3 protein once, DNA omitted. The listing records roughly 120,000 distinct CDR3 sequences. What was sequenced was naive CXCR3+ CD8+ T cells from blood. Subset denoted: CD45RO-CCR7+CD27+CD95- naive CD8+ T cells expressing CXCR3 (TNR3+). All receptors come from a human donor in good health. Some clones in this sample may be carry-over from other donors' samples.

CDR3 in amino acids: CSARVASGGLYEQYF. The chain has TRBV20-1 and TRBJ2-7; the TCRdb call, TRBD2, lacks DNA for checking. The CDR3 extends over 15 amino acids. Per the germline V gene, CDR1 is DFQATT and CDR2 is SNEGSKA (reference sequence).

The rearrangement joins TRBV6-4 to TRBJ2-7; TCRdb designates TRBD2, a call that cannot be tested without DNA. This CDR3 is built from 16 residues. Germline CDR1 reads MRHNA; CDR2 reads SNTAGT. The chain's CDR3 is CASNESPAGRKYEQYF.

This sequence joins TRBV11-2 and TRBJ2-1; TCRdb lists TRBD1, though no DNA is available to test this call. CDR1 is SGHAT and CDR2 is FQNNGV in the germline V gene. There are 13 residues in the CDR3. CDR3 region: CASSSGDNNEQFF.

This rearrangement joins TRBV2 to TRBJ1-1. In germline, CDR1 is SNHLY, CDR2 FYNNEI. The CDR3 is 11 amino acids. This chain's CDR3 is CASDNPEGAFF.

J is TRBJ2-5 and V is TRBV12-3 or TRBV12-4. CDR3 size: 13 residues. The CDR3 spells CASSGRIRETQYF.